The 6 T cell receptor beta chains below come from one sample, sequenced in a study of T cell responses to AZD1222 COVID-19 vaccine. Clones were sequenced by immunoSEQ multiplex PCR, and TCRdb holds only the in-frame ones, with some missing. In the table there are 110,000 to 150,000 clones, approximately 94% of which are singletons. The sample here was peripheral blood, taken on day 0 of AZD1222 vaccination. These receptors originate from an adult in good health.

V is TRBV10-3 and J is TRBJ2-3; 9 nucleotides agree with TRBD1. The CDR3 loop spans 15 amino acids. CDR1 ENHRY and CDR2 SYGVKD come from the germline V gene. V shed 6 bases and J 4 bases; nucleotides not matched to a gene: 8. CDR3 DNA: TGTGCCATCAGATCCCGGGACAGGGACGCAGATACGCAGTATTTT. It codes for CAIRSRDRDADTQYF.

The chain links TRBV6-5 to TRBJ2-5, with D tentatively TRBD1 (6 bases). Germline V gene sequence: CDR1 MNHEY, CDR2 SVGAGI. The V gene lost 5 bases and the J gene lost 4 bases, with 8 bases spanning the gap. The CDR3 loop spans 12 amino acids. DNA of the CDR3: TGTGCCAGCAGTAGGGGGTCAGAGACCCAGTACTTC. This translates into CASSRGSETQYF.

The V gene is TRBV6-5, the J gene TRBJ1-6; 7 bases map to TRBD1. With 6 bases clipped from V and 7 bases from J, the junction kept 6 bases outside the gene matches. CDR3 length: 14 amino acids. Per the germline V gene, CDR1 is MNHEY and CDR2 is SVGAGI. As DNA, the CDR3 is TGTGCCAGCAGCTGGGACAGAAAAAATTCACCCCTCCACTTT. Amino acid sequence: CASSWDRKNSPLHF.

The chain uses TRBV7-2 and TRBJ1-2; D is perhaps TRBD1 (6 bases). The germline V gene has CDR1 SGHTA and CDR2 FQGNSA. The germline V and J ends were trimmed by 1 base and 6 bases, with 9 bases remaining between them. The CDR3 has 13 amino acids. The CDR3 DNA is TGTGCCAGCAGCTTAGGGGCAGGGGATGGCTACACCTTC. It encodes CASSLGAGDGYTF.

This rearrangement joins TRBV30 to TRBJ1-2; D ambiguous. Trimming cost V 4 bases and J 5 bases, with 14 bases left between them. CDR1 and CDR2 (germline): GTSNPN, SVGIG (reference sequence). The CDR3 is 13 residues long. The CDR3 here is CAWTSEAPYGYTF. The CDR3 DNA follows: TGTGCCTGGACATCCGAAGCACCTTATGGCTACACCTTC.

V and J are TRBV6-5 and TRBJ2-6; unclear D gene. The CDR3 is 14 amino acids. V lost 6 bases and J lost 0, with 6 bases in between. CDR1 is MNHEY and CDR2 is SVGAGI in the germline V gene. The CDR3 loop is CASSSSSGANVLTF. The CDR3 DNA reads TGTGCCAGCAGCAGTAGCTCTGGGGCCAACGTCCTGACTTTC.